Listed here are 5 T cell receptor beta chains from one sample, sequenced in a study of blood T cell repertoires in COVID-19. Sequencing used immunoSEQ multiplex PCR; TCRdb keeps in-frame clones, though not all of them. The sample has hundreds of thousands of clones; around 89% are singletons. Source material: peripheral blood. The receptor set was obtained from a woman in her thirties with acute or convalescent COVID-19.

V and J are TRBV5-5 and TRBJ2-5; tentatively, D is TRBD1 (6 bases). The V end lost 0 bases, the J end lost 4 bases, and 7 bases lay between the germline ends. CDR1 and CDR2 from the germline V gene are SGHKS and YYEKEE (reference sequence). The CDR3 runs 13 residues. As DNA, the CDR3 is TGTGCCAGCAGCTTGGTCAGGGGAGAGACCCAGTACTTC. It encodes CASSLVRGETQYF.

This clone was seen only a few times. The chain combines TRBV11-3 with TRBJ1-1; D not certain. V lost 0 bases to trimming and J lost 8 bases, with 7 bases between them. CDR3 size: 12 residues. Germline-derived CDR1 and CDR2 are SGHNT and YENEEA. CDR3 in DNA: TGTGCCAGCAGCTTAGACAACAGCGAAGCTTTCTTT. Protein: CASSLDNSEAFF.

V usage is TRBV28 and J usage is TRBJ2-2; tentative D call: TRBD2 (6 bases). The V gene lost 7 bases and the J gene lost 5 bases, with 14 bases spanning the gap. The CDR3 contains 14 residues. Germline lookup yields CDR1 MDHEN and CDR2 SYDVKM. The CDR3 DNA reads TGTGCCAGCAAAACGGGGGTGGTAACCGGGGAGCTGTTTTTT. Its protein product is CASKTGVVTGELFF.

This clone was counted a single time. The chain employs TRBV11-2 and TRBJ2-7; tentative D call: TRBD2 (5 bases). This CDR3 comprises 15 residues. V was cut by 5 bases and J by 0 bases, with 14 bases left in between. Germline CDR1 and CDR2: SGHAT and FQNNGV. CDR3 residues: CASSQLVLFSYEQYF. DNA for the CDR3: TGTGCCAGCAGCCAACTAGTGCTATTCTCCTACGAGCAGTACTTC. Drawing the rest from reference TRBV11-2 and TRBJ2-7, the complete variable domain is EAGVAQSPRYKIIEKRQSVAFWCNPISGHATLYWYQQILGQGPKLLIQFQNNGVVDDSQLPKDRFSAERLKGVDSTLKIQPAKLEDSAVYLCASSQLVLFSYEQYFGPGTRLTVT.

The J gene is TRBJ2-3, the V gene TRBV9; D possibly corresponds to TRBD2 (6 bases). Germline values: CDR1 SGDLS, CDR2 YYNGEE. V shed 3 bases and J shed 2 bases, with 22 bases lying between them. There are 18 residues in the CDR3. The CDR3 reads CASSAQNFRDLYTDTQYF. Written as DNA, the CDR3 is TGTGCCAGCAGCGCTCAAAACTTTCGGGACTTGTACACAGATACGCAGTATTTT.